The clone carrying this T cell receptor beta chain has just a few counts. This specimen comes from a study of T cell responses to AZD1222 COVID-19 vaccine. TCRdb keeps only in-frame clones here, not all; method: immunoSEQ multiplex PCR. The table lists around 190,000 clones, about 86% of them singletons. The germline gives CDR1 SNHLY, CDR2 FYNNEI. V shed 1 base and J shed 5 bases, with 5 bases lying between them. The CDR3 consists of 12 residues. The clonotype comes from an adult who received the AZD1222 COVID-19 vaccine. The specimen comprised peripheral blood, sampled 28 days after the second AZD1222 dose. V is TRBV2 and J is TRBJ2-5; D call uncertain. The CDR3: CASSEGWETQYF. The CDR3 nucleotides are TGTGCCAGCAGTGAAGGGTGGGAGACCCAGTACTTC.